A selection of T cell receptor beta chains follows, all from one sample in a study of blood T cell repertoires in COVID-19. The method was immunoSEQ multiplex PCR; TCRdb's version includes in-frame clones alone and lacks a portion of them. The sample yields fewer than 250,000 clones, roughly 82% seen once. Sample: peripheral blood. These receptors were collected from a woman in her seventies with acute or convalescent COVID-19. Each CDR3 is given with its conserved first and last residue. The order of the fields is V gene, J gene, clone size, D gene, CDR3 DNA, CDR3 protein. D genes are given only for firm matches. Not all rows give a size; the values are once, few, many and, for expanded clones, a class.

TRBV27	TRBJ1-2	.	TRBD1	TGTGCCAGCAGTCCACTTCCGGGACAGGGGGCATCGAACTATGGCTACACCTTC	CASSPLPGQGASNYGYTF
TRBV28	TRBJ2-4	few	.	TGTGCCAGCAGGAGAGGCGGGCAAAACATTCAGTACTTC	CASRRGGQNIQYF
TRBV14	TRBJ1-6	.	TRBD1	TGTGCCAGCAGCCCAAGACAGGGGAGATATTCACCCCTCCACTTT	CASSPRQGRYSPLHF
TRBV28	TRBJ1-1	.	.	TGTGCCAGCAGTGAACTCCAGACAGTGAACACTGAAGCTTTCTTT	CASSELQTVNTEAFF
TRBV5-5	TRBJ2-3	.	TRBD2	TGTGCCAGCAGCTTACTGTCGGGGGGAGATACGCAGTATTTT	CASSLLSGGDTQYF
TRBV5-1	TRBJ1-3	.	.	TGCGCCAGCAGCTTGGGCTGGCAAGGAAACACCATATATTTT	CASSLGWQGNTIYF
TRBV7-2	TRBJ2-2	.	.	TGTGCCAGCAGCTTAGCCGGTCCCGGGGAGCTGTTTTTT	CASSLAGPGELFF
TRBV19	TRBJ1-5	.	.	TGTGCCAGTAGTAATGCGGATCTCGTAAGTCAGCCCCAGCATTTT	CASSNADLVSQPQHF
TRBV19	TRBJ1-5	.	.	TGTGCCAGTAGTATTACAGGGTTTAATCAGCCCCAGCATTTT	CASSITGFNQPQHF
TRBV6-2/TRBV6-3	TRBJ2-7	few	TRBD2	TGTGCCAGCAGCCCTTGGACTAGCGGGGGTTCCCCTACGAGACAGTACTTC	CASSPWTSGGSPTRQYF
TRBV7-2	TRBJ2-3	.	.	TGTGCCAGCAGCCCCCAGGGGCCCACAGATACGCAGTATTTT	CASSPQGPTDTQYF
TRBV9	TRBJ1-2	.	.	TGTGCCAGCAGCCCCCAGCGGGGGGCCAATGGCTACACCTTC	CASSPQRGANGYTF
TRBV5-1	TRBJ2-7	.	TRBD1	TGCGCCAGCAGCCCAGAGACAGGGGCCTACGAGCAGTACTTC	CASSPETGAYEQYF
TRBV28	TRBJ1-6	many	.	TGTGCCAGCAGTTTTAGTGAAGGGGCCAGTTCCTATAATTCACCCCTCCACTTT	CASSFSEGASSYNSPLHF
TRBV2	TRBJ1-4	.	TRBD1	TGTGCCAGCAGTAGTCGACAGGGCAGGAATGAAAAACTGTTTTTT	CASSSRQGRNEKLFF
TRBV7-2	TRBJ1-4	.	.	TGTGCCAGCAGCTTAGATCGCCCCGGAGCAACTAATGAAAAACTGTTTTTT	CASSLDRPGATNEKLFF
TRBV11-2	TRBJ2-7	.	TRBD2	TGTGCCAGCAGCTCCGGGACTAGCGGGGGGAGCTCCTACGAGCAGTACTTC	CASSSGTSGGSSYEQYF
TRBV5-1	TRBJ2-2	.	.	TGCGCCAGCAGCTTGGCGGGAATCCTACAGAACACCGGGGAGCTGTTTTTT	CASSLAGILQNTGELFF
TRBV9	TRBJ1-3	once	TRBD1	TGTGCCAGCAGCGAAGGACAGGGAACTGGAAACACCATATATTTT	CASSEGQGTGNTIYF
TRBV9	TRBJ2-3	.	TRBD1	TGTGCCAGCAGCGTTACAGGGGGCATGGATACGCAGTATTTT	CASSVTGGMDTQYF
TRBV4-1	TRBJ1-4	once	TRBD1	TGCGCCAGCAGCCAACCGACAGGGCTGAATGAAAAACTGTTTTTT	CASSQPTGLNEKLFF
TRBV18	TRBJ1-6	.	.	TGTGCCAGCTCACGGGAGCAGGTCCGTAATTCACCCCTCCACTTT	CASSREQVRNSPLHF
TRBV5-6	TRBJ1-5	.	.	TGTGCCAGCAGCTTGGCCGGTGGCAATCAGCCCCAGCATTTT	CASSLAGGNQPQHF
TRBV10-1	TRBJ2-2	.	TRBD1	TGCGCCAGCAGTAATGGACAGGGCTACACCGGGGAGCTGTTTTTT	CASSNGQGYTGELFF
TRBV24-1	TRBJ1-5	.	.	TGTGCCACCAGTGACCCAAATTCCAATCAGCCCCAGCATTTT	CATSDPNSNQPQHF
TRBV18	TRBJ2-5	.	.	TGTGCCAGCTCACCATATTCCGGGTCATTCCCACCGAGGACCCAGTACTTC	CASSPYSGSFPPRTQYF
TRBV11-2	TRBJ2-4	few	TRBD1	TGTGCCAGCAGCCAACAGGGGAACATTCAGTACTTC	CASSQQGNIQYF
TRBV6-5	TRBJ2-1	.	TRBD2	TGTGCCAGCAGTTGGCGGGGGGCTTACAATGAGCAGTTCTTC	CASSWRGAYNEQFF
TRBV4-1	TRBJ2-3	.	TRBD2	TGCGCCAGCAGCCATACCGGGACTAGCGGAAGAGATACGCAGTATTTT	CASSHTGTSGRDTQYF
TRBV28	TRBJ2-6	once	TRBD2	TGTGCCAGCAGTTTAGCGGGGGGGCTCACTTATGGGGCCAACGTCCTGACTTTC	CASSLAGGLTYGANVLTF
TRBV7-9	TRBJ1-1	.	TRBD1	TGTGCCAGCAGCATCGGTATTGACAGGGACACTGAAGCTTTCTTT	CASSIGIDRDTEAFF
TRBV7-2	TRBJ2-7	.	TRBD2	TGTGCCAGCAGCTTACATCGGGCGGGGGGTCCGGCCTACGAGCAGTACTTC	CASSLHRAGGPAYEQYF
TRBV27	TRBJ1-5	.	.	TGTGCCAGCAGTTTTGGGCAGGGCGCCTACAATCAGCCCCAGCATTTT	CASSFGQGAYNQPQHF
TRBV4-2	TRBJ1-2	.	TRBD1	TGTGCCAGCAGCCCGGGACAGGGGGGGATAGGGAACTATGGCTACACCTTC	CASSPGQGGIGNYGYTF
TRBV6-5	TRBJ1-3	.	TRBD1	TGTGCCAGCAGTTTAGGGACAGGACCTGGAAACACCATATATTTT	CASSLGTGPGNTIYF